The 7 T cell receptor beta chains below all came from one sample that was sequenced in a study of T cells in Graves' hyperthyroidism and ophthalmopathy. TCR beta CDR3 sequences were amplified from RNA transcripts. A first-round RT-PCR of the TCR CDR3 used the HTBI primer set. Each CDR3 protein gets one entry after TCRdb re-called the multiplex PCR reads with MiXCR. The sample lists about 560,000 distinct CDR3 sequences, approximately 16% occurring once. The sequencing input was blood. The receptors were gathered from a woman aged 18 to 35 with Graves' hyperthyroidism.

The rearrangement links TRBV30 to TRBJ2-2; D is perhaps TRBD1 or TRBD2 (6 bases each). Per the germline V gene, CDR1 is GTSNPN and CDR2 is SVGIG (reference sequence). The CDR3 loop spans 14 amino acids. V lost 4 bases and J lost 1, with 10 bases in between. CDR3 in amino acids: CAWTGGLNTGELFF. The CDR3 DNA is TGTGCCTGGACTGGGGGGCTGAACACCGGGGAGCTGTTTTTT. Together with reference TRBV30 and TRBJ2-2, the CDR3 gives the full variable domain: SQTIHQWPATLVQPVGSPLSLECTVEGTSNPNLYWYRQAAGRGLQLLFYSVGIGQISSEVPQNLSASRPQDRQFILSSKKLLLSDSGFYLCAWTGGLNTGELFFGEGSRLTVL.

This clonotype was detected only a few times. One end of the junction is discordant with germline, which a read error may explain. J is TRBJ2-6 and V is TRBV27; D is unresolved. CDR1 MNHEY and CDR2 SMNVEV come from the germline V gene (reference sequence). The CDR3 covers 18 residues. CDR3 protein: CANSLLSQVVSGANVLTF. CDR3 DNA: TGTGCCAACAGTTTATTAAGTCAGGTAGTTTCTGGGGCCAACGTCCTGACTTTC.

Remarks on this clonotype: A much larger clone is a single base away; this may be a read error. The chain recombines TRBV12-3 or TRBV12-4 with TRBJ1-2, with 9 bases identical to TRBD1. The CDR3 contains 14 residues. The DNA for the CDR3 is TGTGCCAGCAGTTATAACACAGGGGGCTATGGCAACACCTTC. Translation gives CASSYNTGGYGNTF.

This clonotype was picked up a small number of times. The rearrangement joins TRBV6-2 or TRBV6-3 to TRBJ2-7; possible D gene TRBD2, 6 bases. The germline V and J ends were trimmed by 4 bases and 0 bases, with 25 bases remaining between them. This CDR3 is 19 amino acids long. The germline gives CDR1 MNHEY, CDR2 SVGEGT. The CDR3 is CASSSRAAEGPWSSYEQYF. CDR3 bases: TGTGCCAGCAGTTCACGTGCCGCGGAGGGCCCCTGGAGCTCCTACGAGCAGTACTTC.

At least ten counts were recorded for this clonotype. V is TRBV10-1 and J is TRBJ2-3; 15 bases fit TRBD2. The CDR3 consists of 17 residues. V gave up 4 bases and J gave up 1 base; unmatched junction bases: 3. CDR1 and CDR2 from the germline V gene are WNHNN and SYGVQD (reference sequence). In nucleotides, the CDR3 is TGCGCCAGCAGTGGGACTAGCGGGAGGGCCGGCACAGATACGCAGTATTTT. It is translated as CASSGTSGRAGTDTQYF.

This clonotype was seen many times. The CDR3 DNA reads as TGTGCCAGCAGTTCTACAGGGTTGGGTAATGAAAAACTGTTTTTT. Protein sequence: CASSSTGLGNEKLFF. V usage is TRBV6-1 and J usage is TRBJ1-4, with D maybe TRBD1 (6 bases). CDR3 length: 15 amino acids. V was pared by 5 bases and J by 4 bases, with 14 bases between. Germline CDR1 is MNHNS and CDR2 is SASEGT.

The chain combines TRBV7-9 with TRBJ2-3; TRBD2 agrees at 11 bases. With 4 bases clipped from V and 5 bases from J, the junction kept 5 bases outside the gene matches. The CDR3 has 15 residues. Germline CDR1 is SEHNR and CDR2 is FQNEAQ (reference sequence). CDR3 residues: CASSYSGRAQDTQYF. CDR3 sequence (DNA): TGTGCCAGCAGCTATAGCGGGAGGGCCCAAGATACGCAGTATTTT. The whole variable domain, remainder taken from reference TRBV7-9 and TRBJ2-3, is DTGVSQNPRHKITKRGQNVTFRCDPISEHNRLYWYRQTLGQGPEFLTYFQNEAQLEKSRLLSDRFSAERPKGSFSTLEIQRTEQGDSAMYLCASSYSGRAQDTQYFGPGTRLTVL.